The 13 T cell receptor beta chains below all came from one sample that was sequenced in a study of human T cells and chemical hapten exposure. Described time point: pre-sensitization, week 0. Treatment noted: therapeutic diphenylcyclopropenone sensitization with weekly scalp DPC. MiXCR, run by TCRdb on the RACE reads, gives a single entry per CDR3 protein. The repertoire holds around 330,000 distinct CDR3 sequences, about 5.4% seen once, with 7% to 10% in the top ten. The sample consisted of whole blood, taken in connection with sensitization to the hapten diphenylcyclopropenone (DPC). These receptors were taken from a woman between 18 and 30 years old with alopecia areata. Some clones in this sample may be carry-over from other donors' samples.

This clonotype turned up a few times. V is TRBV5-1 and J is TRBJ2-2; the D gene is possibly TRBD2 (6 bases). From germline, CDR1 is SGHRS and CDR2 YFSETQ. V lost 5 bases and J 5 bases, leaving 19 bases between the germline ends. The CDR3 length is 16 residues. Here the CDR3 reads CASSLGTGGGTGELFF. The CDR3, as DNA: TGCGCCAGCAGTCTTGGGACCGGTGGAGGGACCGGGGAGCTGTTTTTT.

The chain uses TRBV7-2 and TRBJ2-3, with 8 bases lining up with TRBD2. Germline V lookup: CDR1 SGHTA, CDR2 FQGNSA. V gave up 7 bases and J gave up 0 bases; unmatched junction bases: 9. The CDR3 runs 16 residues. CDR3 coding DNA: TGTGCCAGCAATGAACCGGGACTAGAAAGCACAGATACGCAGTATTTT. This gives the protein CASNEPGLESTDTQYF.

This chain joins TRBV5-1 and TRBJ1-2; D unclear. This CDR3 is built from 14 residues. With 2 bases removed from V and 6 bases from J, the gap between germline ends came to 14 bases. Germline V gene sequence: CDR1 SGHRS, CDR2 YFSETQ. CDR3 amino acids: CASSFPGNRDGYTF. The CDR3 nucleotides are TGCGCCAGCAGCTTTCCGGGAAATAGGGATGGCTACACCTTC.

This clonotype was detected ten times or more. The V and J genes are TRBV12-3 or TRBV12-4 and TRBJ1-5; a possible D gene is TRBD1 (6 bases). V lost 0 bases, J lost 1 base, and 19 bases lay in between. The CDR3 spans 19 residues. The CDR3 DNA sequence: TGTGCCAGCAGTTTAGCGCGAGGTTCAGGGGCTAACAGCAATCAGCCCCAGCATTTT. Translated: CASSLARGSGANSNQPQHF.

The J gene is TRBJ2-7, the V gene TRBV5-5, with TRBD1 identical over 12 bases. The germline V gene encodes CDR1 SGHKS and CDR2 YYEKEE (reference sequence). CDR3 length: 18 amino acids. V shed 2 bases and J 0 bases; nucleotides not matched to a gene: 9. The CDR3 is CASSFPGTGGAGSYEQYF. In nucleotides, the CDR3 is TGTGCCAGCAGCTTTCCCGGGACAGGGGGCGCCGGCTCCTACGAGCAGTACTTC.

A few counts support this clonotype. The chain's CDR3 is CASGSHGSSYEQYF. The CDR3 DNA follows: TGTGCCAGCGGAAGCCACGGGAGCTCCTACGAGCAGTACTTC. The rearrangement joins TRBV6-2 or TRBV6-3 to TRBJ2-7; possibly TRBD2 for D (6 bases). Trimming left V 8 bases short and J 0 bases short, with 14 bases between. The CDR3 contains 14 residues. Germline CDR1 is MNHEY and CDR2 is SVGEGT.

A few counts support this clonotype. J is TRBJ2-7 and V is TRBV11-2; TRBD2 aligns across 9 bases. The J segment lost 3 bases and the V segment lost 5 bases, leaving 5 bases of the junction unmatched. CDR1 is SGHAT, CDR2 FQNNGV, per germline. The CDR3 contains 14 residues. The CDR3 nucleotides read TGTGCCAGCAGCGCCGGACTAGCGTACTACGAGCAGTACTTC. This sequence encodes CASSAGLAYYEQYF.

This clonotype was counted a single time. Since a much larger clone is just one base distant, this may be a read error. The chain employs TRBV10-3 and TRBJ2-7; tentative D call: TRBD2 (5 bases). The germline CDR1 and CDR2 sequences are ENHRY and SYGVKD. CDR3 length: 14 amino acids. CDR3 residues: CAISESRDSYGQYF. CDR3 in DNA: TGTGCCATCAGTGAGTCCCGGGATTCCTACGGGCAGTACTTC.

This clonotype came up many times. The rearrangement joins TRBV29-1 to TRBJ2-1, with D possibly matching TRBD1 (5 bases). CDR1 and CDR2 (germline): SQVTM, ANQGSEA. This CDR3 is 13 amino acids long. Trimming pared 3 bases from V and 9 bases from J, leaving 15 bases between. The CDR3 spells CSVEQGVFIEQFF. Here the CDR3 DNA reads TGCAGCGTTGAGCAAGGGGTTTTTATTGAGCAGTTCTTC.

The sample holds many counts of this clonotype. V and J are TRBV10-3 and TRBJ2-7; tentatively, D is TRBD2 (5 bases). Between the trimmed V and J ends, which lost 3 bases and 5 bases, there was a span of 8 bases. Germline V lookup: CDR1 ENHRY, CDR2 SYGVKD. The CDR3 covers 12 residues. CDR3 in amino acids: CAISDKEDEQYF. DNA of the CDR3: TGTGCCATCAGTGACAAGGAGGACGAGCAGTACTTC.

There are a few counts of this clonotype. The chain carries TRBV27 and TRBJ1-4, with 10 positions matching TRBD1. J lost 8 bases, V lost 2 bases, and 5 bases had no gene match. The CDR3 has 15 amino acids. Germline CDR1 reads MNHEY; CDR2 reads SMNVEV (reference sequence). The CDR3 DNA reads as TGTGCCAGCAGTTTAGGGGGGACAGGGGTCGAAAAACTGTTTTTT. Translating gives CASSLGGTGVEKLFF.

In its sample, this clonotype was seen a few times. CDR3 sequence: CASTLSRAGTGELFF. The DNA for the CDR3 is TGTGCCAGCACTCTTAGCAGGGCCGGAACCGGGGAGCTGTTTTTT. V and J are TRBV27 and TRBJ2-2; tentative D call: TRBD1 (5 bases). V dropped 7 bases and J dropped 5 bases, with 17 bases sitting between them. CDR3 length: 15 residues. Germline-derived CDR1 and CDR2 are MNHEY and SMNVEV (reference sequence).

This clonotype was seen at least ten times. The chain links TRBV5-1 to TRBJ1-2; TRBD1 matches at 7 bases. This CDR3 is built from 14 residues. Germline CDR1 is SGHRS and CDR2 is YFSETQ. J lost 3 bases, V lost 5 bases, and 7 bases had no gene match. CDR3 nucleotide sequence: TGCGCCAGCAGTCCCCCGACAGGGCACTATGGCTACACCTTC. It encodes CASSPPTGHYGYTF.